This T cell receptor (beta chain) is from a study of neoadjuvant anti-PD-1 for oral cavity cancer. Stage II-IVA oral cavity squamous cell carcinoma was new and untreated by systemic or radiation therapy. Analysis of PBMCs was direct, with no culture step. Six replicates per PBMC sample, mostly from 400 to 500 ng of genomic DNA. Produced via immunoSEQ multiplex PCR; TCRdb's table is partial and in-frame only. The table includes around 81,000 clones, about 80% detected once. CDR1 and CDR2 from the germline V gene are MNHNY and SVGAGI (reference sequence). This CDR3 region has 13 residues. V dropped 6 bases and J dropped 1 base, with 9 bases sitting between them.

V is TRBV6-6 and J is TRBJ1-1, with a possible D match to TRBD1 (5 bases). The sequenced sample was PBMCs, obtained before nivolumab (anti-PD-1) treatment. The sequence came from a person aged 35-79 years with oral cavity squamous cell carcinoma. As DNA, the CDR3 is TGTGCCAGCAGGGGGCTGGGGAACACTGAAGCTTTCTTT. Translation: CASRGLGNTEAFF.